The clone carrying this T cell receptor beta chain has a single count. The antigen remains unidentified. The sample originates from a study of PD-1 blockade in classical Hodgkin lymphoma. The study's findings and limits: Compared with healthy donors, newly diagnosed patients reportedly showed lower baseline TCR diversity.

Trimming removed 0 bases from V and 8 bases from J, with 8 bases in between. Germline loops: CDR1 MNHEY, CDR2 SVGAGI. The CDR3 has 13 amino acids. This table comes from immunoSEQ multiplex PCR, and its TCRdb copy is limited to in-frame clones, with some not included. Altogether about 21,000 clones are present, roughly 82% being singletons, with the ten largest covering just under 7.5%. Time point reported: cycle 4 day 1 (C4D1), after less than 7 weeks of nivolumab. After autologous stem cell transplantation all patients relapsed, and prior brentuximab vedotin exposure differed between cohorts. The authors enriched CD8+ T cells from thawed PBMCs via magnetic negative selection.

Specimen: CD8+ T cells from blood, collected before the fourth cycle of nivolumab. This clonotype originated in a human donor with classical Hodgkin lymphoma. The chain couples TRBV6-5 to TRBJ2-4, with D hard to call. The CDR3 sequence: CASSYSRSDIQYF. CDR3 coding DNA: TGTGCCAGCAGTTACTCTCGGTCCGACATTCAGTACTTC.